This T cell receptor (beta chain) emerged from a study of response to subunit inactivated influenza vaccine. V lost 7 bases and J 3 bases, leaving 12 bases between the germline ends. From germline, CDR1 is ENHRY and CDR2 SYGVKD. The CDR3 length is 14 residues. This clonotype was detected a few times. The antigen remains undetermined. Overall study results and limits: With each seasonal influenza vaccination, the authors suggested, few new T cells are recruited.

TCRdb re-derived calls from the RT-PCR reads in MiXCR, one entry per CDR3 protein. Among fewer than 800,000 distinct CDR3 sequences listed, 15% to 19% were seen once. The sample here was PBMCs from blood, taken roughly 13 days after vaccination. The TCR sequence derives from a man over 45 who received an inactivated influenza vaccine. This chain joins TRBV10-3 and TRBJ2-2; possibly TRBD2 for D (7 bases). The CDR3 reads CAIMGGLHTGELFF. The CDR3 DNA sequence: TGTGCCATCATGGGGGGGCTCCACACCGGGGAGCTGTTTTTT.